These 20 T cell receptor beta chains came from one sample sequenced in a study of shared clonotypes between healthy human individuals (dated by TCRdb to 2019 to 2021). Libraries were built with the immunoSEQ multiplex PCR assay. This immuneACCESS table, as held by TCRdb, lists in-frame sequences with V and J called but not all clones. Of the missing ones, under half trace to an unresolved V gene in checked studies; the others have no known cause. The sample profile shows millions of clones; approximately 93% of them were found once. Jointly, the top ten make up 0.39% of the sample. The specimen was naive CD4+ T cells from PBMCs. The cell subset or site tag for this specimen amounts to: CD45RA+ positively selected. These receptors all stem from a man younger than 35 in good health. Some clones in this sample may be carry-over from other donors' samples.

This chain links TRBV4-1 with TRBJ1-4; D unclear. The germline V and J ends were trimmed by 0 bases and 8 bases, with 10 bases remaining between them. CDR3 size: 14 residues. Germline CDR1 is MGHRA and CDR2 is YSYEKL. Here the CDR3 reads CASSQDGQREKLFF. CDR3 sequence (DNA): TGCGCCAGCAGCCAAGATGGGCAGCGCGAAAAACTGTTTTTT.

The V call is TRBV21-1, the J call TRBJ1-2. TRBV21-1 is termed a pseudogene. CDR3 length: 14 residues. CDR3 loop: CASSNERGPDGYTF. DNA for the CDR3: TGTGCCAGCAGTAACGAGCGGGGCCCTGATGGCTACACCTTC.

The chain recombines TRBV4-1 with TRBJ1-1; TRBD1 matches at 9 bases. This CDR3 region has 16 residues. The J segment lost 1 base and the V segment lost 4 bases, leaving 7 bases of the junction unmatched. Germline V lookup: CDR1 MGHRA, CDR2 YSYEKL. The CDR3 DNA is TGCGCCAGCAGCCTCCGGGACAGGGTCCCGAACACTGAAGCTTTCTTT. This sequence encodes CASSLRDRVPNTEAFF.

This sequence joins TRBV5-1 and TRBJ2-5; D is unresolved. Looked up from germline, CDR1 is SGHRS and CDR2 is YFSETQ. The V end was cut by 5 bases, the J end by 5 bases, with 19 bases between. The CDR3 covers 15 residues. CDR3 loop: CASRYRGWAKETQYF. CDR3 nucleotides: TGCGCCAGCAGATACCGAGGCTGGGCAAAGGAGACCCAGTACTTC.

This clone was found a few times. This CDR3 reads CSVTEVLNTEAFF. The DNA of the CDR3 is TGCAGCGTTACGGAAGTACTGAACACTGAAGCTTTCTTT. The chain is built from TRBV29-1 and TRBJ1-1; D ambiguous. Deletions cut 5 bases from V and 0 bases from J, with 10 bases between. CDR1 SQVTM and CDR2 ANQGSEA come from the germline V gene. The length of the CDR3 is 13 residues. Variable domain in full (rest from reference TRBV29-1 and TRBJ1-1): SAVISQKPSRDICQRGTSLTIQCQVDSQVTMMFWYRQQPGQSLTLIATANQGSEATYESGFVIDKFPISRPNLTFSTLTVSNMSPEDSSIYLCSVTEVLNTEAFFGQGTRLTVV.

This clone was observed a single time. The CDR3 spells CASSFQAQNIQYF. Written as DNA, the CDR3 is TGTGCCAGCAGCTTTCAGGCACAAAACATTCAGTACTTC. This rearrangement joins TRBV7-2 to TRBJ2-4; D is uncertain. With 3 bases removed from V and 5 bases from J, the gap between germline ends came to 8 bases. CDR1 and CDR2 from the germline V gene are SGHTA and FQGNSA. The CDR3 consists of 13 residues. The whole variable domain, remainder taken from reference TRBV7-2 and TRBJ2-4, is GAGVSQSPSNKVTEKGKDVELRCDPISGHTALYWYRQSLGQGLEFLIYFQGNSAPDKSGLPSDRFSAERTGGSVSTLTIQRTQQEDSAVYLCASSFQAQNIQYFGAGTRLSVL.

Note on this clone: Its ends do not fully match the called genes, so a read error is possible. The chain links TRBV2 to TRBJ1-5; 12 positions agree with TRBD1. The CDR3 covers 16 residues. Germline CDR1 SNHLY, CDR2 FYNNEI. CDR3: CASSGLGTGGNQPQHF. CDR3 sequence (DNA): TGTGCCAGCAGTGGACTTGGGACAGGGGGCAACCAGCCCCAGCATTTT.

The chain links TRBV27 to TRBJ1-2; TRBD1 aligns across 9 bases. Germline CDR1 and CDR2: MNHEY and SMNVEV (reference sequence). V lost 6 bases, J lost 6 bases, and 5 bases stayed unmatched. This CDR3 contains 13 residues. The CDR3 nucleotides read TGTGCCAGCAGCCTGACAGGGGGTAATGGCTACACCTTC. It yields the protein CASSLTGGNGYTF.

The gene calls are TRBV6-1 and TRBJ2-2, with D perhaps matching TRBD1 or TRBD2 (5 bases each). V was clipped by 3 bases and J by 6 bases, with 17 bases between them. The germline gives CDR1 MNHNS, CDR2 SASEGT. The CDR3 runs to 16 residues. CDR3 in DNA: TGTGCCAGCAGTGAGCTCTCCGGGACGGTAGCCGGGGAGCTGTTTTTT. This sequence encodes CASSELSGTVAGELFF.

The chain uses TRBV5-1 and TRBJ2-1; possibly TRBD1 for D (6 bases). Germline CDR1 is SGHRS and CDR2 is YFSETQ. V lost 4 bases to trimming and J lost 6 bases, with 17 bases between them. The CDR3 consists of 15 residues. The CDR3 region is CASSRTLGGSNEQFF. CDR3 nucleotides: TGCGCCAGCAGCCGCACGTTAGGGGGTTCCAATGAGCAGTTCTTC.

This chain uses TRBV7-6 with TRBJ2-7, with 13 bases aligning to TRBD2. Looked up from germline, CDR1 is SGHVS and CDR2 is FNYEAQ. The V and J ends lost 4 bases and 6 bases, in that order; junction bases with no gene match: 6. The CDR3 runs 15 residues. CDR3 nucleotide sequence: TGTGCCAGCAGCTCCGGACTAGCGGGAGCCACCGAGCAGTACTTC. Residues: CASSSGLAGATEQYF.

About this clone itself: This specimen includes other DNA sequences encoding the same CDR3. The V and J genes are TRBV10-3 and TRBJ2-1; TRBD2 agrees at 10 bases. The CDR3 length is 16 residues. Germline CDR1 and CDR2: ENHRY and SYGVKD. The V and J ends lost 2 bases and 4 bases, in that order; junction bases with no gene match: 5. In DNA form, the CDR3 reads TGTGCCATCAGTGAGGGTACTAGCGGGACATACAATGAGCAGTTCTTC. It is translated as CAISEGTSGTYNEQFF.

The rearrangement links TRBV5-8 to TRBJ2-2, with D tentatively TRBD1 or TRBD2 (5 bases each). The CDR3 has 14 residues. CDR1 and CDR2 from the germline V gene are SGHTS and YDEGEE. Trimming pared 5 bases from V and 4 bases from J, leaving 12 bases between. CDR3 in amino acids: CASRGVGATGELFF. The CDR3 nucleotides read TGTGCCAGCAGGGGGGTCGGGGCCACCGGGGAGCTGTTTTTT.

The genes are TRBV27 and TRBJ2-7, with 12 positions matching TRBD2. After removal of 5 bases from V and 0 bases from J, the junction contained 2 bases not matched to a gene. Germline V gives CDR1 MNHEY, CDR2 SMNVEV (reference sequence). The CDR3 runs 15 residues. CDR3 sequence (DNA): TGTGCCAGCAGTGGGACTAGCGGGCACTCCTACGAGCAGTACTTC. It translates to CASSGTSGHSYEQYF.

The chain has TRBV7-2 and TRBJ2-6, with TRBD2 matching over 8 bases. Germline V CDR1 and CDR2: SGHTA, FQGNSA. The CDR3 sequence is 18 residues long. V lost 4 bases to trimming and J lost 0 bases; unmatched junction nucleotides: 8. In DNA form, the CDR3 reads TGTGCCAGCAGCTCAACCCTAGCGGGCCGCTCTGGGGCCAACGTCCTGACTTTC. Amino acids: CASSSTLAGRSGANVLTF.

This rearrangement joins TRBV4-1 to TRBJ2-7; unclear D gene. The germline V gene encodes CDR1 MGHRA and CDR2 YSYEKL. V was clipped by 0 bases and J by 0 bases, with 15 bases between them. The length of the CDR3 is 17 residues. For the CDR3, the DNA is TGCGCCAGCAGCCAAGATAGCCACACCCAGTACTCCTACGAGCAGTACTTC. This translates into CASSQDSHTQYSYEQYF.

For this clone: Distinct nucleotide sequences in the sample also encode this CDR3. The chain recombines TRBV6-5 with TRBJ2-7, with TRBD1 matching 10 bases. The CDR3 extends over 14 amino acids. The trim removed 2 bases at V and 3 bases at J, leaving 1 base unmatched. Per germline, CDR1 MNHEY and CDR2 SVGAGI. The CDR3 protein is CASSYRDRGYEQYF. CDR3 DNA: TGTGCCAGCAGTTACAGGGACAGGGGCTACGAGCAGTACTTC.

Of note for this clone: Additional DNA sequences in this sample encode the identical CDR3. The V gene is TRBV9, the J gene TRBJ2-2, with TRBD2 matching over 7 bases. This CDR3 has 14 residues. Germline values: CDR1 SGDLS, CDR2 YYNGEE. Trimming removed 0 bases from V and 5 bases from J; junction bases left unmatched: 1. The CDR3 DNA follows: TGTGCCAGCAGCGTAGTTAGCGGGACCGGGGAGCTGTTTTTT. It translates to CASSVVSGTGELFF.

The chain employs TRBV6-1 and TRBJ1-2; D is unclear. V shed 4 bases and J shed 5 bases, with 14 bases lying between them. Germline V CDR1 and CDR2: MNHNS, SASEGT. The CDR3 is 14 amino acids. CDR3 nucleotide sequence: TGTGCCAGCAGTGTTGGGGATAGGGTTTATGGCTACACCTTC. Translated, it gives CASSVGDRVYGYTF.

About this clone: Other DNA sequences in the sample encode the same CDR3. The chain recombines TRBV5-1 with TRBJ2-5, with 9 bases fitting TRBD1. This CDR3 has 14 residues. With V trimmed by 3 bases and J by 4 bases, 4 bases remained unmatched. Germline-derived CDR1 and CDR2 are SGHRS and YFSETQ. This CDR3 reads CASSWGQGGETQYF. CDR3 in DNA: TGCGCCAGCAGCTGGGGACAGGGTGGAGAGACCCAGTACTTC.